The rows below give T cell receptor beta chains drawn from one sample of a study of lymphopenia after photon versus proton radiotherapy. Here immunoSEQ multiplex PCR was the method, and the copy in TCRdb shows in-frame clones only, minus some. The data contain about 30,000 clones, roughly 90% of them singletons. The input for sequencing was peripheral blood, taken from a patient treated with photon-based radiotherapy. The receptors come from a woman between 45 and 60 years old with pancreatic cancer. Each CDR3 is given with its conserved first and last residue. A D gene is named only where the DNA matches it firmly. Size values are once, few and many counts, or a class for expanded clones, and some rows have none.

>TRBD1|NA|TRBJ1-1|TRBV19
TGTGCCAGTAGTATAGATCCGGACAGGTTAGGCCCCGACACTGAAGCTTTCTTT
CASSIDPDRLGPDTEAFF
>TRBD1|NA|TRBJ1-1|TRBV7-6
TGTGCCAGCAGCCCAGGCCGGACAGGCTCCGCAATGGGGGCTTTCTTT
CASSPGRTGSAMGAFF
>NA|NA|TRBJ2-3|TRBV7-3
TGTGCCAGCAGCCCGAGTCCCGGCGGGAGCACAGATACGCAGTATTTT
CASSPSPGGSTDTQYF
>TRBD1|NA|TRBJ2-2|TRBV4-2
TGTGCCAGCAGCCAAGAGGGGACAGGGAACACCGGGGAGCTGTTTTTT
CASSQEGTGNTGELFF
>TRBD2|NA|TRBJ2-2|TRBV7-3
TGTGCCAGCAGCTTCATGGGCGGGAGGGCGGACGGGGAGCTGTTTTTT
CASSFMGGRADGELFF
>TRBD1|NA|TRBJ1-4|TRBV2
TGTGCCAGCAGTCGGACAGGGACTAATGAAAAACTGTTTTTT
CASSRTGTNEKLFF
>NA|NA|TRBJ2-7|TRBV30
TGTGCCTGGAGTGATTGGGGACGGGCGCAGTACTTC
CAWSDWGRAQYF
>NA|NA|TRBJ1-3|TRBV11-2
TGTGCCAGCAGTCCGTTGGGATCTGGAAACACCATATATTTT
CASSPLGSGNTIYF
>NA|NA|TRBJ2-1|TRBV5-1
TGCGCCAGCAGCCTGACGTCGGGGGGCACCTACAATGAGCAGTTCTTC
CASSLTSGGTYNEQFF
>TRBD1|NA|TRBJ1-3|TRBV13
TGTGCCAGCAGCCTTCGACAGGGGACAGGAAACACCATATATTTT
CASSLRQGTGNTIYF
>TRBD1|NA|TRBJ2-2|TRBV5-1
TGCGCCAGCAGATCGGGACAGATTAACACCGGGGAGCTGTTTTTT
CASRSGQINTGELFF
>TRBD2|NA|TRBJ2-5|TRBV9
TGTGCCAGCAGCGTAGGGGGAGGGAATCGAGAGACCCAGTACTTC
CASSVGGGNRETQYF
>TRBD2|NA|TRBJ2-1|TRBV5-6
TGTGCCAGCAGCTTGGCTAGCGGGTATGCTGTGGGCAATGAGCAGTTCTTC
CASSLASGYAVGNEQFF
>NA|NA|TRBJ2-3|TRBV2
TGTGCCAGCAGTGAAATTGCTAGCACAGATACGCAGTATTTT
CASSEIASTDTQYF
>NA|NA|TRBJ1-2|TRBV5-6
TGTGCCAGCAGCTTGAACAGGGCCTATGGCTACACCTTC
CASSLNRAYGYTF
>NA|NA|TRBJ2-1|TRBV5-4
TGTGCCAGCAGCCCAGCCGGCATGGAGGGCAATGAGCAGTTCTTC
CASSPAGMEGNEQFF
>TRBD2|NA|TRBJ2-1|TRBV6-4
TGTGCCAGCAGTGAAACTAGCGGCTCCTACAATGAGCAGTTCTTC
CASSETSGSYNEQFF
>TRBD1|NA|TRBJ2-1|TRBV4-1
TGCGCCAGCAGCCAAGAATGGACAGGGATTAACAATGAGCAGTTCTTC
CASSQEWTGINNEQFF
>NA|NA|TRBJ1-6|TRBV25-1
TGTGCCAGCAGTGGGACCCATTCACCCCTCCACTTT
CASSGTHSPLHF
>TRBD2|once|TRBJ2-2|TRBV10-3
TGTGCCATCAGTGATCCGGGACTAGCGGCCAACACCGGGGAGCTGTTTTTT
CAISDPGLAANTGELFF
>NA|NA|TRBJ2-1|TRBV11-1
TGTGCCAGCAGCTTAGCGCCGATACAGGGAAAGTCGTACAATGAGCAGTTCTTC
CASSLAPIQGKSYNEQFF
>NA|NA|TRBJ1-4|TRBV9
TGTGCCAGCAGCGTCCATCCAACTAATGAAAAACTGTTTTTT
CASSVHPTNEKLFF
>NA|once|TRBJ2-5|TRBV7-2
TGTGCCAGCAGCAAACCTCAGGAGACCCAGTACTTC
CASSKPQETQYF
>NA|NA|TRBJ1-4|TRBV7-2
TGTGCCAGCAGCTCCAGTGCAACTAATGAAAAACTGTTTTTT
CASSSSATNEKLFF
>TRBD1|NA|TRBJ1-4|TRBV27
TGTGCCAGCAGTCCATGGACAGGGGGCAAGGAAAATGAAAAACTGTTTTTT
CASSPWTGGKENEKLFF
>NA|NA|TRBJ2-1|TRBV5-1
TGCGCCAGCAGCGTGGGCTACAATGAGCAGTTCTTC
CASSVGYNEQFF
>TRBD1|NA|TRBJ1-2|TRBV19
TGTGCCAGTAGTATAGATCACCCCGGACAGGGGACCGGCTACACCTTC
CASSIDHPGQGTGYTF
>NA|NA|TRBJ2-1|TRBV7-8
TGTGCCAGCAGCCCCCAGGGGTCTAGCGGAAGCTCCTACAATGAGCAGTTCTTC
CASSPQGSSGSSYNEQFF
>NA|NA|TRBJ2-3|TRBV11-3
TGTGCCAGCAGCTTAGGGGTGGGACCTAGCACAGATACGCAGTATTTT
CASSLGVGPSTDTQYF
>TRBD2|few|TRBJ2-1|TRBV11-2
TGTGCCAGCAGCTTTTTGTTACCGGGACTAAATGAGCAGTTCTTC
CASSFLLPGLNEQFF
>NA|NA|TRBJ2-3|TRBV28
TGTGCCAGCACCATACAGCCCACAGATACGCAGTATTTT
CASTIQPTDTQYF
>TRBD2|NA|TRBJ2-2|TRBV5-4
TGTGCCAGCAGCGCGGGACTAGCGGACACCGGGGAGCTGTTTTTT
CASSAGLADTGELFF
>TRBD1|NA|TRBJ2-6|TRBV29-1
TGCAGCGTTACGGTGACAGGGGGCGCTGGGGCCAACGTCCTGACTTTC
CSVTVTGGAGANVLTF
>TRBD2|NA|TRBJ2-7|TRBV29-1
TGCAGCGCCCGGGAGGGCGGGGGCGTCGAGCAGTACTTC
CSAREGGGVEQYF
>NA|NA|TRBJ2-4|TRBV11-2
TGTGCCAGCAGCTTAGATCGTATAGCCAAAAACATTCAGTACTTC
CASSLDRIAKNIQYF
>NA|NA|TRBJ2-1|TRBV5-1
TGCGCCAGCAGCTCCGGACTAACGTACAATGAGCAGTTCTTC
CASSSGLTYNEQFF
>NA|NA|TRBJ2-3|TRBV2
TGTGCCAGTCGGGACGGAAGGGCAGATACGCAGTATTTT
CASRDGRADTQYF
>NA|NA|TRBJ1-3|TRBV11-2
TGTGCCAGCAGCTTAGCACTCCTCTCTGGAAACACCATATATTTT
CASSLALLSGNTIYF
>NA|NA|TRBJ2-7|TRBV30
TGTGCCTGGAGTGTACAAGGCGAGCAGTACTTC
CAWSVQGEQYF
>NA|few|TRBJ1-2|TRBV10-3
TGTGCCATCCGAATTTCAGCACGATCCTATGGCTACACCTTC
CAIRISARSYGYTF
>NA|NA|TRBJ2-7|TRBV28
TGTGCCAGCAGTCCTCGGACCGGAGCTGGTGACTACGAGCAGTACTTC
CASSPRTGAGDYEQYF